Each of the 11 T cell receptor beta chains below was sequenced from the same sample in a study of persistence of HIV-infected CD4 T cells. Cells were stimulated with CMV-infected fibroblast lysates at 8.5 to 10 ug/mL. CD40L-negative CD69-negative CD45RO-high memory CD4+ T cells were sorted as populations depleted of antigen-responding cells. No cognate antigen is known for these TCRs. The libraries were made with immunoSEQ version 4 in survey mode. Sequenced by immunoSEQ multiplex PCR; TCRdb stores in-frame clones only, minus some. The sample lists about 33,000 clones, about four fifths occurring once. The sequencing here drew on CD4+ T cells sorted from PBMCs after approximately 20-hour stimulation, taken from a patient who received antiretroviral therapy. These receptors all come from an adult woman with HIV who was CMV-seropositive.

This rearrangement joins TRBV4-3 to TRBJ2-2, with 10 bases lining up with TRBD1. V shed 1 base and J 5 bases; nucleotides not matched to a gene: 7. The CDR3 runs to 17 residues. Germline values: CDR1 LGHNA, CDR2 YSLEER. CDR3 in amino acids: CASSQAPDRGDTGELFF. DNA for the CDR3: TGCGCCAGCAGCCAAGCCCCGGACAGGGGGGATACCGGGGAGCTGTTTTTT.

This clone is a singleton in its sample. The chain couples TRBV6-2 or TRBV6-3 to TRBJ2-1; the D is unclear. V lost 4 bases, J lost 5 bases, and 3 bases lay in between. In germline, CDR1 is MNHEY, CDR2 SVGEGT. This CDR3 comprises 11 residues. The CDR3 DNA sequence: TGTGCCAGCAGTTTCGACAATGAGCAGTTCTTC. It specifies CASSFDNEQFF.

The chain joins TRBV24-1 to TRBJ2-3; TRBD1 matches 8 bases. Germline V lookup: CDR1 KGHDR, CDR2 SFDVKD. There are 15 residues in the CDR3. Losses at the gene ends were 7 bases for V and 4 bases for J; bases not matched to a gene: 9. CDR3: CATSLGGQDPDTQYF. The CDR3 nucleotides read TGTGCCACCAGCCTTGGGGGACAGGACCCAGATACGCAGTATTTT.

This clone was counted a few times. CDR3 sequence (DNA): TGCGCCAGCAGCCCCGGAGGGGGCGCCTACAATGAGCAGTTCTTC. This sequence encodes CASSPGGGAYNEQFF. The genes are TRBV5-1 and TRBJ2-1; D is perhaps TRBD1 (7 bases). The CDR3 runs to 15 residues. V dropped 4 bases and J dropped 2 bases, with 13 bases sitting between them. Germline-derived CDR1 and CDR2 are SGHRS and YFSETQ.

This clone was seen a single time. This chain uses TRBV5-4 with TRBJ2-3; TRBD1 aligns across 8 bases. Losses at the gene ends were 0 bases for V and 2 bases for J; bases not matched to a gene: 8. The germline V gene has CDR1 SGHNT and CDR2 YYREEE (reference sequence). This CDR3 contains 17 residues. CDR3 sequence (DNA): TGTGCCAGCAGCTTGGACCTCGGGACAGGATTCACAGATACGCAGTATTTT. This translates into CASSLDLGTGFTDTQYF.

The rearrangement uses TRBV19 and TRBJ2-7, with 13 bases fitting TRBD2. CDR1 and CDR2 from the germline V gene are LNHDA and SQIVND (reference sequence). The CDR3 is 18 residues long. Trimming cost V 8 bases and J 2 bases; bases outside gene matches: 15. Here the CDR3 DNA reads TGTGCCAGTGGGCCGACTAGCGGGAGGCCAACACCGACCTACGAGCAGTACTTC. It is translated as CASGPTSGRPTPTYEQYF. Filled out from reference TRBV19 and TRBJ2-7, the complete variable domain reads DGGITQSPKYLFRKEGQNVTLSCEQNLNHDAMYWYRQDPGQGLRLIYYSQIVNDFQKGDIAEGYSVSREKKESFPLTVTSAQKNPTAFYLCASGPTSGRPTPTYEQYFGPGTRLTVT.

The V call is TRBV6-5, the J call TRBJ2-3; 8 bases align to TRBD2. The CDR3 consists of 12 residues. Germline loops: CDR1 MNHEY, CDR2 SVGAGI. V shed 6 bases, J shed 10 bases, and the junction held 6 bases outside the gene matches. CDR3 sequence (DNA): TGTGCCAGCAGACCTAGCGGGTCCTCGCAGTATTTT. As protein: CASRPSGSSQYF.

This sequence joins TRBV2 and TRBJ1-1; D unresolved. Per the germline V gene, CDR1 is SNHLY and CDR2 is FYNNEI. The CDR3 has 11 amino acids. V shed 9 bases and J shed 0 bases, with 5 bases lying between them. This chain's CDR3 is CAREVNTEAFF. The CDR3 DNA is TGTGCCAGGGAGGTGAACACTGAAGCTTTCTTT.

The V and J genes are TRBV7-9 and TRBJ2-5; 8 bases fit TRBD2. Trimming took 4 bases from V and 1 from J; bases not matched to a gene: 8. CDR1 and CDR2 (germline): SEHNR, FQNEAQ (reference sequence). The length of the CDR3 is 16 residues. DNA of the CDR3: TGTGCCAGCAGCTCCTCCTGGCGGGGGGTCCAAGAGACCCAGTACTTC. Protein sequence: CASSSSWRGVQETQYF.

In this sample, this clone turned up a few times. For the CDR3, the DNA is TGTGCCATCAGTGTCGGGACAGGGATCTCTGAAGCTTTCTTT. Encoded protein: CAISVGTGISEAFF. V and J are TRBV10-3 and TRBJ1-1; TRBD1 aligns across 9 bases. The V segment lost 4 bases and the J segment 6 bases; nucleotides outside the gene matches: 6. Germline CDR1 reads ENHRY; CDR2 reads SYGVKD. This CDR3 region has 14 residues.

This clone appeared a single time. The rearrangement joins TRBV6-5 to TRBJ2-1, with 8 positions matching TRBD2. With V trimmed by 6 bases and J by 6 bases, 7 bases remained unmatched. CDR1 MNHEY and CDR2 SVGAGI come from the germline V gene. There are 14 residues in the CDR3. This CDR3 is CASRSGGARNEQFF. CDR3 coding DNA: TGTGCCAGCAGAAGCGGGGGAGCGCGCAATGAGCAGTTCTTC.